This T cell receptor (beta chain) was identified during a study of blood T cell repertoires in COVID-19. The data were produced by immunoSEQ multiplex PCR, yet TCRdb's version contains in-frame clones alone and is incomplete. Among nearly 110,000 clones, 70% to 80% were seen once, and the ten largest hold less than 1%. Between the trimmed V and J ends, which lost 7 bases and 0 bases, there was a span of 10 bases. The CDR3 has 14 residues. Germline CDR1 and CDR2: SGDLS and YYNGEE. The rearrangement links TRBV9 to TRBJ2-2, with D unresolved. Sequencing was performed on peripheral blood. The source is a human donor with acute or convalescent COVID-19. The donor label of this sample is uncertain. CDR3 in amino acids: CASGQTPNTGELFF. For the CDR3, the DNA is TGTGCCAGCGGGCAGACCCCGAACACCGGGGAGCTGTTTTTT.